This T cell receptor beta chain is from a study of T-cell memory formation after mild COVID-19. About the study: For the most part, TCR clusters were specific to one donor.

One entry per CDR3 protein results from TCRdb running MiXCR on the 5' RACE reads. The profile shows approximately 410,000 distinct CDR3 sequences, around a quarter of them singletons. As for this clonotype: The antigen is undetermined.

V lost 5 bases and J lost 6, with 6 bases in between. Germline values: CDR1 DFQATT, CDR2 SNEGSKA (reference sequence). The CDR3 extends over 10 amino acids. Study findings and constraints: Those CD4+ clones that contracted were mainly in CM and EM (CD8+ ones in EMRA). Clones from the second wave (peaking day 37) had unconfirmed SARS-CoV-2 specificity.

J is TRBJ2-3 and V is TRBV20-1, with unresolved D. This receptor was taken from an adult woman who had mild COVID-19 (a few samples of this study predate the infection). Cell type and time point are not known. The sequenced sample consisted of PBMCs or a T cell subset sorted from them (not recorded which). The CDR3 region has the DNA TGCAGTGCTCGGAAGGATACGCAGTATTTT. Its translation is CSARKDTQYF.